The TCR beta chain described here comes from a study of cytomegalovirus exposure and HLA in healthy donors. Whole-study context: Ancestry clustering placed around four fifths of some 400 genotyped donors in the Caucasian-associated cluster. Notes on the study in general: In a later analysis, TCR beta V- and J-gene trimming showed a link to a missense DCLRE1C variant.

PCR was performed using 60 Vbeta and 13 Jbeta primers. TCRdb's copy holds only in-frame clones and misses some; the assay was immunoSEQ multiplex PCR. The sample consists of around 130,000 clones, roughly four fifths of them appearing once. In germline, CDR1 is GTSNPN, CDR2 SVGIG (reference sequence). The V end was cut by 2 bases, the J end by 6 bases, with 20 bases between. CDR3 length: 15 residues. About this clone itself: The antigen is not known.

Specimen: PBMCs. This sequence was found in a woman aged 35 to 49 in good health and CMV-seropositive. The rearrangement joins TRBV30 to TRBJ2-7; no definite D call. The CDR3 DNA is TGTGCCTGGAGTTTCGCCAGAAGTGGGCCCTCCGAGCAGTACTTC. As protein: CAWSFARSGPSEQYF.